The source of this T cell receptor (beta chain) is a study of T cells in Graves' hyperthyroidism and ophthalmopathy. In its sample, this clonotype was seen many times. Researchers amplified the TCR beta CDR3 regions from RNA transcripts. The HTBI primer set was used in a first-round RT-PCR of the TCR CDR3. TCRdb reanalysed the multiplex PCR reads using MiXCR and keeps one entry per CDR3 protein. The sample lists about 350,000 distinct CDR3 sequences; roughly 14% were seen once. This CDR3 has 15 amino acids. Germline V gene data show CDR1 as MGHRA and CDR2 as YSYEKL. The trim removed 1 base at V and 7 bases at J, leaving 8 bases unmatched.

The V call is TRBV4-1, the J call TRBJ2-7; TRBD1 matches at 9 bases. This receptor was identified in a woman between 25 and 40 years old with Graves' hyperthyroidism. The sequencing input was blood. CDR3 DNA: TGCGCCAGCAGCCAAGTTGGGACAGGGTCTCGGGAGCAGTACTTC. It translates to CASSQVGTGSREQYF.